This T cell receptor beta chain was found in a study of identical twins. TCRdb called the 5' RACE reads again in MiXCR, with one record for every CDR3 protein. The data contain nearly 900,000 distinct CDR3 sequences, over 9% of them singletons. Trimming took 5 bases from V and 5 from J, leaving 15 bases between them. This CDR3 spans 15 amino acids. These same data were also listed under a study on yellow fever vaccine responses in identical twins.

The sequence derives from a woman aged 18-35 years in good health. Specimen: PBMCs. The V call is TRBV12-3 or TRBV12-4, the J call TRBJ2-2, with D possibly being TRBD2 (5 bases). The CDR3 bases are TGTGCCAGCAGTCTTAGCGATCAGAGGACCGGGGAGCTGTTTTTT. Translated, it gives CASSLSDQRTGELFF.